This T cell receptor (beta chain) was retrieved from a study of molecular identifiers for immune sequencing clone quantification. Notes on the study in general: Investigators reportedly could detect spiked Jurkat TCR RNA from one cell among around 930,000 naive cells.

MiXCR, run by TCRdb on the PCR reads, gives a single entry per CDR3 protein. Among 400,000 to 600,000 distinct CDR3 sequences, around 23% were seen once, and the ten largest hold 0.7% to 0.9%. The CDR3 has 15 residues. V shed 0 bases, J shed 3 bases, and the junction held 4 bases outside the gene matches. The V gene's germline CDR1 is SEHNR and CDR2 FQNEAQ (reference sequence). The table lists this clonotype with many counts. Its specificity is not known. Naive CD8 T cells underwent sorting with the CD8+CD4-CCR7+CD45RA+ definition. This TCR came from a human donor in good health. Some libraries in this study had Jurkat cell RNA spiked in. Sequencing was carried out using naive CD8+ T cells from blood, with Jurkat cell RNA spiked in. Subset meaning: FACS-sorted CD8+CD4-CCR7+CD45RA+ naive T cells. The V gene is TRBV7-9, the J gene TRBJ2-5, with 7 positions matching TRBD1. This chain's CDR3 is CASSLAFGQEETQYF. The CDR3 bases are TGTGCCAGCAGCTTAGCGTTTGGACAGGAAGAGACCCAGTACTTC.